The 26 T cell receptor beta chains presented below share a single source sample, sequenced in a study of T cell responses to AZD1222 COVID-19 vaccine. TCRdb's copy holds only in-frame clones and misses some; the assay was immunoSEQ multiplex PCR. The sample holds about 92,000 clones, around 90% seen once. The sample in question was peripheral blood, obtained on day 0 of AZD1222 vaccination. The receptors here all came from an adult in good health.

The rearrangement links TRBV28 to TRBJ1-4; the D gene is possibly TRBD1 (6 bases). The CDR3 sequence is 15 residues long. Trimming cost V 7 bases and J 6 bases, with 18 bases left between them. CDR1 is MDHEN and CDR2 is SYDVKM in the germline V gene. CDR3 sequence: CASTTGGRGDEKLFF. In DNA, the CDR3 is TGTGCCAGCACCACTGGGGGCAGGGGAGATGAAAAACTGTTTTTT.

The chain has TRBV30 and TRBJ2-1; 7 nucleotides agree with TRBD2. With 2 bases clipped from V and 7 bases from J, the junction kept 5 bases outside the gene matches. The CDR3 covers 13 residues. CDR1 is GTSNPN and CDR2 is SVGIG in the germline V gene (reference sequence). Written as DNA, the CDR3 is TGTGCCTGGAGTAGTGTTAGCGGGAATGAGCAGTTCTTC. It yields the protein CAWSSVSGNEQFF.

The rearrangement joins TRBV6-5 to TRBJ1-5; 8 bases are a match to TRBD1. Germline V lookup: CDR1 MNHEY, CDR2 SVGAGI. This CDR3 is built from 13 residues. V gave up 5 bases and J gave up 8 bases; unmatched junction bases: 5. The CDR3 protein is CASSRQGIEPQHF. CDR3 bases: TGTGCCAGCAGTCGACAGGGGATAGAGCCCCAGCATTTT.

A note on this clone: Other DNA sequences from this sample encode an identical CDR3 as well. V gene TRBV6-5 combines with J gene TRBJ1-2; possible D gene TRBD1, 5 bases. In germline, CDR1 is MNHEY, CDR2 SVGAGI. The CDR3 length is 13 residues. The V end was cut by 2 bases, the J end by 2 bases, with 6 bases between. The DNA of the CDR3 is TGTGCCAGCAGTTACGGGGGAAACTATGGCTACACCTTC. It translates to CASSYGGNYGYTF.

The CDR3 nucleotides read TGTGCCAGCAGTCTCGACCCGAGGGCAACTAATGAAAAACTGTTTTTT. It is translated as CASSLDPRATNEKLFF. The rearrangement links TRBV28 to TRBJ1-4; no firm D call. The CDR3 spans 16 residues. CDR1 is MDHEN, CDR2 SYDVKM, per germline. V lost 5 bases, J lost 0 bases, and 13 bases lay in between.

The rearrangement links TRBV5-1 to TRBJ2-3; 12 bases are shared with TRBD2. CDR3 length equals 17 residues. V shed 4 bases, J shed 1 base, and the junction held 7 bases outside the gene matches. Germline V gene data show CDR1 as SGHRS and CDR2 as YFSETQ. The DNA for the CDR3 is TGCGCCAGCAGCCTTACACTAGCGGGGGGCGGCACAGATACGCAGTATTTT. Translated, it gives CASSLTLAGGGTDTQYF.

The chain employs TRBV2 and TRBJ2-5; D is uncertain. CDR1 SNHLY and CDR2 FYNNEI come from the germline V gene. Trimming cost V 8 bases and J 4 bases, with 11 bases left between them. The CDR3 is made up of 12 amino acids. In DNA, the CDR3 is TGTGCCAGCTCACTCGGGCGAGAGACCCAGTACTTC. It yields the protein CASSLGRETQYF.

A remark on this clone: The junction shows a germline mismatch at one end, possibly a read error. The sample contains more than one DNA sequence encoding this CDR3. The V gene is TRBV20-1, the J gene TRBJ1-5; D might be TRBD1 (5 bases). The germline gives CDR1 DFQATT, CDR2 SNEGSKA (reference sequence). This CDR3 comprises 14 residues. The CDR3 sequence is CSASPGTPNQPQHF. CDR3 in DNA: TGCAGTGCTAGTCCAGGGACCCCCAATCAGCCCCAACATTTT.

The chain joins TRBV5-1 to TRBJ1-5; D unclear. V lost 4 bases, J lost 0 bases, and 5 bases lay in between. Germline CDR1 is SGHRS and CDR2 is YFSETQ. The CDR3 sequence is 13 residues long. CDR3 residues: CASSPNSNQPQHF. The CDR3 nucleotides read TGCGCCAGCAGCCCTAATAGCAATCAGCCCCAGCATTTT.

The chain carries TRBV20-1 and TRBJ2-7; D is ambiguous. Germline CDR1 is DFQATT and CDR2 is SNEGSKA (reference sequence). The CDR3 is made up of 11 amino acids. V lost 4 bases and J 3 bases, leaving 7 bases between the germline ends. The CDR3 here is CSATDGYEQYF. CDR3 sequence (DNA): TGCAGTGCTACCGACGGCTACGAGCAGTACTTC.

The chain links TRBV25-1 to TRBJ1-2; unclear D gene. The CDR3 is 14 amino acids. Germline V gene sequence: CDR1 MGHDK, CDR2 SYGVNS. The ends were cut back, 0 bases at V and 3 bases at J, with 8 bases in the middle. The CDR3 DNA reads TGTGCCAGCAGTGAATATTTCCGGGACTATGGCTACACCTTC. This codes for CASSEYFRDYGYTF.

This chain connects TRBV9 to TRBJ2-1; D is uncertain. The CDR3 loop spans 11 amino acids. CDR1 is SGDLS, CDR2 YYNGEE, per germline. V lost 0 bases to trimming and J lost 11 bases, with 6 bases between them. The CDR3 region has the DNA TGTGCCAGCAGCGTAGGGTCGCAGCAGTTCTTC. Residues: CASSVGSQQFF. The entire variable domain, with the rest obtained from reference TRBV9 and TRBJ2-1, is as follows: DSGVTQTPKHLITATGQRVTLRCSPRSGDLSVYWYQQSLDQGLQFLIQYYNGEERAKGNILERFSAQQFPDLHSELNLSSLELGDSALYFCASSVGSQQFFGPGTRLTVL.

The rearrangement links TRBV6-2 or TRBV6-3 to TRBJ2-2; D not resolved. Germline V gene sequence: CDR1 MNHEY, CDR2 SVGEGT. V lost 4 bases and J 0 bases, leaving 12 bases between the germline ends. The CDR3 covers 16 residues. CDR3 sequence (DNA): TGTGCCAGCAGTTCCCGCGGACGGTCGAACACCGGGGAGCTGTTTTTT. Residues: CASSSRGRSNTGELFF.

In this sample, this clone turned up once. The chain carries TRBV7-8 and TRBJ2-7; TRBD2 agrees at 9 bases. CDR1 is SGHVS, CDR2 FQNEAQ, per germline. There are 14 residues in the CDR3. The trim removed 5 bases at V and 4 bases at J, leaving 6 bases unmatched. The DNA of the CDR3 is TGTGCCAGCAGCGGGGGGGCGGGAGGGTACGAGCAGTACTTC. It translates to CASSGGAGGYEQYF.

The chain combines TRBV4-1 with TRBJ1-6; no definite D call. The germline gives CDR1 MGHRA, CDR2 YSYEKL. V gave up 5 bases and J gave up 4 bases, with 12 bases separating them. There are 15 residues in the CDR3. The DNA of the CDR3 is TGCGCCAGCAGCTGGGGTGGAGGGTATAATTCACCCCTCCACTTT. It encodes CASSWGGGYNSPLHF.

This sequence joins TRBV30 and TRBJ1-1, with D unclear. The ends were cut back, 0 bases at V and 4 bases at J, with 9 bases in the middle. CDR1 is GTSNPN, CDR2 SVGIG, per germline (reference sequence). The CDR3 covers 13 residues. CDR3 region: CAWSVFGVTEAFF. CDR3 DNA: TGTGCCTGGAGTGTGTTTGGGGTCACTGAAGCTTTCTTT.

The DNA of the CDR3 is TGTGCCAGCAGCCGTACTACCAACAGTGATCCTATTCAGCAGTACTTC. This encodes CASSRTTNSDPIQQYF. V is TRBV7-3 and J is TRBJ2-7; the D is unclear. The length of the CDR3 is 16 residues. Germline CDR1 reads SGHTA; CDR2 reads FQGTGA. Trimming left V 5 bases short and J 8 bases short, with 25 bases between.

The chain has TRBV7-9 and TRBJ1-2; D uncertain. The CDR3 has 13 amino acids. The ends were cut back, 1 base at V and 8 bases at J, with 11 bases in the middle. Germline V gene lookup returns CDR1 SEHNR and CDR2 FQNEAQ (reference sequence). The CDR3 DNA sequence: TGTGCCAGCAGCTTAGTCGGGTTCTGGGGCTACACCTTC. This gives the protein CASSLVGFWGYTF.

The chain links TRBV6-5 to TRBJ2-1; D gene unclear. The CDR3 is 12 residues long. V gave up 2 bases and J gave up 15 bases, with 14 bases separating them. Germline loops: CDR1 MNHEY, CDR2 SVGAGI. CDR3 sequence reads: CASSYDWGPRFF. The CDR3 bases are TGTGCCAGCAGTTACGATTGGGGTCCCCGGTTCTTC.

The chain combines TRBV5-1 with TRBJ1-2; 10 bases fit TRBD1. CDR3 length: 14 amino acids. Germline lookup yields CDR1 SGHRS and CDR2 YFSETQ. The trim removed 2 bases at V and 8 bases at J, leaving 6 bases unmatched. The CDR3 loop is CASSFPGTGDGYTF. The CDR3 region has the DNA TGCGCCAGCAGCTTTCCCGGGACAGGGGACGGCTACACCTTC.

The chain recombines TRBV6-5 with TRBJ2-5; D is perhaps TRBD2 (6 bases). The CDR3 consists of 15 residues. Trimming cost V 5 bases and J 5 bases, with 18 bases left between them. Germline V CDR1 and CDR2: MNHEY, SVGAGI. The CDR3 nucleotides read TGTGCCAGCAGTCGGGGAGAGGGAGGCAGGGAGACCCAGTACTTC. Translation: CASSRGEGGRETQYF.

This clone appeared a few times. The CDR3 DNA sequence: TGTGCCAGCAGCTCAATTGATGGAAGGGATGAAAAACTGTTTTTT. It specifies CASSSIDGRDEKLFF. This chain links TRBV11-1 with TRBJ1-4; D remains ambiguous. Trimming took off 4 bases at V and 6 bases at J, with 15 bases between the two ends. Looked up from germline, CDR1 is SGHAT and CDR2 is FQDESV (reference sequence). The length of the CDR3 is 15 residues.

Points on this clone: Other DNA sequences of this sample code for an identical CDR3. V gene TRBV12-3 or TRBV12-4 combines with J gene TRBJ1-5; D is unclear. CDR3 length equals 12 residues. The V gene lost 3 bases and the J gene lost 2 bases, with 2 bases spanning the gap. The DNA for the CDR3 is TGTGCCAGCAGTTTGGGCAATCAGCCCCAGCATTTT. Its protein product is CASSLGNQPQHF.

The chain recombines TRBV18 with TRBJ2-7, with 7 bases matching TRBD1. The V segment lost 3 bases and the J segment 5 bases; nucleotides outside the gene matches: 7. The CDR3 totals 14 residues. Per the germline V gene, CDR1 is KGHSH and CDR2 is LQKENI. The CDR3 DNA reads TGTGCCAGCTCACCCGGGACAGATACCAACGAGCAGTACTTC. It encodes CASSPGTDTNEQYF.

The genes are TRBV28 and TRBJ1-4; the match to TRBD1 covers 7 bases. With 8 bases clipped from V and 6 bases from J, the junction kept 9 bases outside the gene matches. The CDR3 runs 14 residues. Germline V gene data show CDR1 as MDHEN and CDR2 as SYDVKM. CDR3 sequence reads: CASRTGVGDEKLFF. For the CDR3, the DNA is TGTGCCAGCCGAACAGGGGTAGGGGATGAAAAACTGTTTTTT.

This chain uses TRBV6-1 with TRBJ1-1; unclear D gene. Germline CDR1 is MNHNS and CDR2 is SASEGT. The V gene lost 2 bases and the J gene lost 2 bases, with 12 bases spanning the gap. CDR3 length equals 15 residues. The CDR3, as DNA: TGTGCCAGCAGTGAAAGATGGCCGACTAACACTGAAGCTTTCTTT. Its protein is CASSERWPTNTEAFF.